This TCR beta chain was found in a study of spatial heterogeneity in lung cancer. Between the trimmed V and J ends, which lost 6 bases and 4 bases, there was a span of 4 bases. In germline, CDR1 is MNHEY, CDR2 SMNVEV (reference sequence). The CDR3 runs 11 residues. There are a few counts of this clonotype. The time point denotes: sample taken at primary tumor resection. Unsorted samples of tumor, nontumor lung or frozen PBMC had their whole RNA sequenced. MiXCR was run by TCRdb on the 5' RACE reads, yielding one entry per CDR3 protein. The sample includes about 44,000 distinct CDR3 sequences, roughly an eighth of them seen just once.

The origin of this receptor is a male donor with early-stage non-small cell lung cancer. The rearrangement joins TRBV27 to TRBJ2-1; D is uncertain. The specimen comprised PBMCs, sampled at surgery. The CDR3 sequence is CASSRYNEQFF. DNA for the CDR3: TGTGCCAGCAGCAGATACAATGAGCAGTTCTTC.